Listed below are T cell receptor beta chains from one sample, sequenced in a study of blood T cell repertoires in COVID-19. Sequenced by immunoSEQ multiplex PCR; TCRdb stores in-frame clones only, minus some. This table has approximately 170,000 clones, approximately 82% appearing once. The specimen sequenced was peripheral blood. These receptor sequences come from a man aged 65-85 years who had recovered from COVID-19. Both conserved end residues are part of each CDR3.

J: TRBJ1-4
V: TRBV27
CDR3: CASSPQGWTKMGLFF

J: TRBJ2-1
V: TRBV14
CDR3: CASSRGGRIYNEQFF

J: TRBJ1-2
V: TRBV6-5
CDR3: CASRRTGTDGYTF

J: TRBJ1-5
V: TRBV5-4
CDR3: CASSLEGHAQPQHF

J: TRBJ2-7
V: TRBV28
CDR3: CASSLTGMSSYEQYF

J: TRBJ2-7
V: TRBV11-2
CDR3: CASSLEVGVYEQYF

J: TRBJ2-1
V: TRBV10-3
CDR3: CAISEGGEHGEQFF

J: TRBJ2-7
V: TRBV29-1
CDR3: CSVVGGTSSYEQYF

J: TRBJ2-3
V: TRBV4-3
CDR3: CASSQIAGSDTQYF

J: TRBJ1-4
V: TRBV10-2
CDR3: CASSERDEKLFF

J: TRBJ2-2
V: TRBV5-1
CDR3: CASSLAAGLLGELFF

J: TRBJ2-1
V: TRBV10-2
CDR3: CASSEVAVEQFF

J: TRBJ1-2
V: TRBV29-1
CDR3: CSAGQSNYGYTF

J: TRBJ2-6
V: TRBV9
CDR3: CASSPHTGPGANVLTF

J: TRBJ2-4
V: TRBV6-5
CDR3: CASTLPGQGNIQYF

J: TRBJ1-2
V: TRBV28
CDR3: CASSRPGTGNYGYTF

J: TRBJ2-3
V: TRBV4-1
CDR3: CASSQVAAGGLTDTQYF

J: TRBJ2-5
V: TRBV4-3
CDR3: CASSQVLQETQYF

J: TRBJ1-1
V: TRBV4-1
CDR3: CASSQNRGGGTEAFF

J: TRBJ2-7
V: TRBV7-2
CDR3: CASSSTGGNSYEQYF

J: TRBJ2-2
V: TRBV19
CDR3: CASSTPGANTGELFF

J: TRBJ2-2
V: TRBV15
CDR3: CATSSPGDTGELFF

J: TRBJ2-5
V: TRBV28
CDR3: CASSLSETQYF

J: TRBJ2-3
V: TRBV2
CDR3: CASSIGLAGSDTQYF

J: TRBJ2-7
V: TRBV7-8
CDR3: CASSLAFRYEQYF

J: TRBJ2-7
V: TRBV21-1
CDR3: CARRGGTSVSYEQYF

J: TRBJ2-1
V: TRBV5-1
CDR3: CASSILTSGGNNEQFF

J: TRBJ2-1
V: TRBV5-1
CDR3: CASRRLAGGNNEQFF

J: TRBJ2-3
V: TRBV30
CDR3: CAWSPGLAGGPGEDTQYF